These 15 T cell receptor beta chains were sequenced from one sample in a study of CD8+ T cells in alopecia areata. Following extraction, RNA underwent reverse transcription to cDNA, which served as the sequencing template. Clones were sequenced by immunoSEQ multiplex PCR, and TCRdb holds only the in-frame ones, with some missing. The profile shows 120,000 to 150,000 clones, around two thirds of them singletons. The sequenced material came from CD8+ T cells sorted from blood. These receptors came from a human donor in good health.

For the CDR3, the DNA is TGTGCCAGCAGTTTGAGTCAGCCCCAGCATTTT. Its protein product is CASSLSQPQHF. The V gene is TRBV28, the J gene TRBJ1-5; D is undetermined. The germline V and J ends were trimmed by 3 bases and 6 bases, with 3 bases remaining between them. The V gene's germline CDR1 is MDHEN and CDR2 SYDVKM. This CDR3 has 11 residues. The whole variable domain, remainder taken from reference TRBV28 and TRBJ1-5, is DVKVTQSSRYLVKRTGEKVFLECVQDMDHENMFWYRQDPGLGLRLIYFSYDVKMKEKGDIPEGYSVSREKKERFSLILESASTNQTSMYLCASSLSQPQHFGDGTRLSIL.

This clone was detected a few times. CDR3 coding DNA: TGTGCCAGCAGTGGTGGGGACAGGGGGCAGGATGAGCAGTTCTTC. It specifies CASSGGDRGQDEQFF. V usage is TRBV2 and J usage is TRBJ2-1; 12 nucleotides align to TRBD1. The CDR3 covers 15 residues. V lost 4 bases to trimming and J lost 8 bases; unmatched junction nucleotides: 6. Germline V gene lookup returns CDR1 SNHLY and CDR2 FYNNEI.

The gene calls are TRBV27 and TRBJ2-1; TRBD1 aligns across 7 bases. V lost 10 bases, J lost 3 bases, and 9 bases stayed unmatched. The CDR3 loop spans 14 amino acids. Germline V gives CDR1 MNHEY, CDR2 SMNVEV (reference sequence). The CDR3 DNA follows: TGTGCCACCTCGACAGGGCGGAGCTACAATGAGCAGTTCTTC. It translates to CATSTGRSYNEQFF.

In this sample, this clone turned up a few times. V gene TRBV29-1 combines with J gene TRBJ2-5; D call uncertain. V was cut by 4 bases and J by 5 bases, with 8 bases left in between. Looked up from germline, CDR1 is SQVTM and CDR2 is ANQGSEA. The CDR3 loop spans 11 amino acids. The DNA for the CDR3 is TGCAGCGTTGCCCCCGGGGAGACCCAGTACTTC. It yields the protein CSVAPGETQYF.

This clone has just a few counts. The J gene is TRBJ2-1, the V gene TRBV29-1; D not certain. From germline, CDR1 is SQVTM and CDR2 ANQGSEA. V was pared by 7 bases and J by 4 bases, with 17 bases between. CDR3 length: 14 residues. The CDR3 sequence: CSAPAKGSYNEQFF. The DNA of the CDR3 is TGCAGCGCCCCGGCGAAGGGTTCATACAATGAGCAGTTCTTC.

Concerning this clone itself: Different DNA sequences within this sample yield the same CDR3. The V call is TRBV7-2, the J call TRBJ1-1, with D uncertain. V was pared by 5 bases and J by 0 bases, with 7 bases between. This CDR3 region has 13 residues. Germline CDR1 reads SGHTA; CDR2 reads FQGNSA. The CDR3 reads CASSLGMNTEAFF. The CDR3 coding sequence is TGTGCCAGCAGCCTAGGGATGAACACTGAAGCTTTCTTT.

The chain employs TRBV15 and TRBJ2-5; D call uncertain. There are 13 residues in the CDR3. The V and J ends lost 5 bases and 6 bases respectively, with 13 bases between them. The germline V gene has CDR1 LNHNV and CDR2 YYDKDF (reference sequence). CDR3 coding DNA: TGTGCCACCAGCCTGCGAAGTGGGAAGACCCAGTACTTC. Protein: CATSLRSGKTQYF.

This clone was detected once. The V and J genes are TRBV29-1 and TRBJ2-5, with TRBD1 as a possible D gene (5 bases). There are 13 residues in the CDR3. CDR1 is SQVTM and CDR2 is ANQGSEA in the germline V gene. V was cut by 4 bases and J by 1 base, with 10 bases left in between. The CDR3 region is CSVGGRPQETQYF. CDR3 nucleotides: TGCAGCGTTGGGGGCCGGCCCCAAGAGACCCAGTACTTC.

This clone was seen only a few times. Relative to the germline gene, one junction end is altered; a read error may explain this. The chain has TRBV14 and TRBJ2-6; no clear D gene. The CDR3 totals 18 residues. CDR1 is SGHDN, CDR2 FVKESK, per germline. The CDR3 is CASSQAPGLSSEANVLTF. The CDR3 coding sequence is TGTGCCAGCAGCCAAGCCCCAGGCTTGAGCTCTGAGGCCAACGTCCTGACTTTC.

The gene calls are TRBV27 and TRBJ2-3, with D possibly being TRBD2 (6 bases). CDR1 MNHEY and CDR2 SMNVEV come from the germline V gene (reference sequence). V was clipped by 9 bases and J by 4 bases, with 11 bases between them. The CDR3 runs to 12 residues. For the CDR3, the DNA is TGTGCCAGTTCTAGGAGGGCAGATACGCAGTATTTT. Translating gives CASSRRADTQYF.

This clone was seen a single time. This chain uses TRBV27 with TRBJ1-1; 9 bases map to TRBD1. Looked up from germline, CDR1 is MNHEY and CDR2 is SMNVEV (reference sequence). Trimming removed 5 bases from V and 1 base from J; junction bases left unmatched: 5. The CDR3 is 15 amino acids. This chain's CDR3 is CASSRTGARNTEAFF. CDR3 DNA: TGTGCCAGCAGTCGGACAGGGGCAAGGAACACTGAAGCTTTCTTT.

The chain couples TRBV27 to TRBJ2-5; D remains unclear. The V gene lost 5 bases and the J gene lost 0 bases, with 1 base spanning the gap. The CDR3 runs 11 residues. Per germline, CDR1 MNHEY and CDR2 SMNVEV (reference sequence). The CDR3 nucleotides are TGTGCCAGCAGTGACCAAGAGACCCAGTACTTC. As protein: CASSDQETQYF.

This clone appeared once. The chain joins TRBV5-1 to TRBJ2-7; 8 bases fit TRBD2. The CDR3 has 16 residues. CDR1 and CDR2 from the germline V gene are SGHRS and YFSETQ. V trimming: 0 bases; J trimming: 0 bases; junction bases outside the gene matches: 5. CDR3 loop: CASSLGPGTSSYEQYF. DNA for the CDR3: TGCGCCAGCAGCTTGGGTCCCGGGACTAGCTCCTACGAGCAGTACTTC.

This clone was detected only a few times. The chain joins TRBV4-1 to TRBJ2-7; D is uncertain. Trimming took 5 bases from V and 2 from J, leaving 4 bases between them. The CDR3 loop spans 11 amino acids. Germline CDR1 MGHRA, CDR2 YSYEKL. The chain's CDR3 is CASSDPYEQYF. The CDR3 nucleotides read TGCGCCAGCAGCGATCCCTACGAGCAGTACTTC.

This clone has only a few counts. The rearrangement uses TRBV2 and TRBJ2-1; 8 bases are shared with TRBD2. The trim removed 6 bases at V and 0 bases at J, leaving 7 bases unmatched. The CDR3 extends over 16 amino acids. CDR1 SNHLY and CDR2 FYNNEI come from the germline V gene. The CDR3 region is CASSGRGSSSYNEQFF. DNA of the CDR3: TGTGCCAGCAGCGGGAGGGGGAGTAGCTCCTACAATGAGCAGTTCTTC.